This TCR beta chain was captured by sequencing in a study of blood T cell repertoires in COVID-19 (dated by TCRdb to 2020 to 2022). With respect to the entire study: Samples from collaborators originated in the United States, Italy and Spain and spanned both the acute and convalescent phases of COVID-19. The prospective study material was composed of cDNA or gDNA derived from T cells, B-cell-depleted T cells, or PBMCs. Deeply sampled blood TCRbeta repertoires from subjects exposed to, actively infected with, or recovered from COVID-19 were included in the dataset. The repertoires were released in a freely available public database intended as a resource for research on the immune response to SARS-CoV-2. The samples were drawn from the first 160 participants of the ongoing ImmuneRACE study and from 1,254 subjects provided by 6 global collaborators. Nearly every sample came with metadata listing a de-identified subject ID, COVID-19 status, age in years and sex. HLA class I and class II types, where available, came from metadata supplied by the sample provider rather than from assay-based typing. General findings and caveats noted by the study authors: Clinical and demographic metadata were provided uncurated, with the amount varying by source and participant.

The immunoSEQ Assay, a bias-controlled multiplex PCR, was used to amplify TCRbeta CDR3 regions from genomic DNA. Under the source paper's analysis protocol: The number of nucleated cells in each sample was estimated by amplification of reference gene primers within the assay. Sequence reads were collapsed and filtered to measure the absolute abundance of every unique TCRbeta CDR3 rearrangement. For each sample, productive Simpson clonality was calculated as the square root of Simpson's diversity index across productive rearrangements. Not all clones reach the TCRdb copy of this immuneACCESS table, which keeps in-frame sequences only. Checked studies attribute under half of the gap to unresolved V genes and leave the rest unexplained. The V and J calls and the clone size are those of that table, but D and trimming were determined from the DNA. The sample contains some 15,000 clones, approximately 91% of them found a single time. 2% to 3% of the sample is in the top ten clones.

The collaborating institutions used their own protocols to collect whole blood in K2EDTA tubes. Collaborator samples were shipped for TCRbeta analysis as frozen whole blood, isolated PBMCs, or DNA extracted from either sample type. For this clone: Its antigen specificity is not known. Base qualities are not at hand, and no much larger clone is one base apart.

From cysteine to phenylalanine, the CDR3 is 16 amino acids long. Left in the record is the CDR3 DNA by itself, 48 bases read in frame from the first base. CDR1 and CDR2, per the germline V gene, are SGHTA and FQGNSA. Trimming accounts for 1 base at V and 6 bases at J, while the number of junction bases matched to no gene is 7. This sequence originates from a woman in her 70s in a cohort sampled during active or convalescent COVID-19. Sequencing used peripheral blood. The chain couples TRBV7-2 to TRBJ2-2, and 8 bases in between align with TRBD2. The CDR3 region has the sequence CASSLGRGGRAGELFF. The DNA sequence is given as TGTGCCAGCAGCTTAGGACGGGGGGGCCGGGCCGGGGAGCTGTTTTTT.